The 29 T cell receptor beta chains presented below share a single source sample, sequenced in a study of spatial heterogeneity in lung cancer. Study-level results: Tumors with more nonsynonymous mutations had more expanded intratumoral alpha and beta TCRs.

TCRdb reprocessed the 5' RACE reads with MiXCR, giving one entry per CDR3 protein. The sample records about 13,000 distinct CDR3 sequences, just over 5% being singletons. These receptors' antigens are unknown. Time point of the sample: sample taken at primary tumor resection. This specimen was lung tumor tissue, taken at surgery. These receptor sequences come from a male donor with early-stage non-small cell lung cancer.

The table lists this clonotype with a few counts. Since the library was made to target alpha chains, this beta chain is a stray read and its abundance is not meaningful. This chain joins TRBV24-1 and TRBJ2-2; D not resolved. V was trimmed by 3 bases and J by 3 bases, leaving 7 bases between them. Germline CDR1 KGHDR, CDR2 SFDVKD. This CDR3 comprises 14 residues. The CDR3 is CATSDPGYTGELFF. CDR3 DNA: TGTGCCACCAGTGATCCAGGATACACCGGGGAGCTGTTTTTT.

This clonotype was seen repeatedly, ten times or more. Found in a library prepared for alpha chains, this beta chain is an off-target read, and its abundance has little meaning. CDR3 sequence reads: CATQRTAQGGYTEAFF. The CDR3 region has the DNA TGTGCCACGCAAAGGACCGCACAGGGAGGGTACACTGAAGCTTTCTTT. The chain has TRBV13 and TRBJ1-1; D might be TRBD1 (6 bases). The CDR3 runs 16 residues. CDR1 is PRHDT, CDR2 FYEKMQ, per germline (reference sequence). Between the trimmed V and J ends, which lost 10 bases and 3 bases, there was a span of 24 bases.

This clonotype was observed at least ten times. This beta chain is an unintended read in a library built for alpha chains; its size means little. The chain employs TRBV28 and TRBJ1-2; D remains unclear. The CDR3 covers 13 residues. The V gene's germline CDR1 is MDHEN and CDR2 SYDVKM. V shed 2 bases and J shed 0 bases, with 4 bases lying between them. The CDR3 nucleotides read TGTGCCAGCAGTTTAGAATCTAACTATGGCTACACCTTC. It codes for CASSLESNYGYTF.

This clonotype occurred many times. This beta chain came through as a stray read in a library set up for alpha chains, and its size says little. This chain joins TRBV4-1 and TRBJ2-2, with D perhaps matching TRBD2 (6 bases). V lost 0 bases and J lost 4, with 12 bases in between. The CDR3 sequence is 16 residues long. The germline V gene has CDR1 MGHRA and CDR2 YSYEKL. The CDR3 DNA reads TGCGCCAGCAGCCAAGAGCGGAGGGGAAGCACCGGGGAGCTGTTTTTT. This gives the protein CASSQERRGSTGELFF.

Many counts were recorded for this clonotype. In a library made to pick up alpha chains, this beta chain is a stray read with a size that means little. The chain recombines TRBV7-6 with TRBJ2-3; D remains unclear. This CDR3 region has 14 residues. Germline-derived CDR1 and CDR2 are SGHVS and FNYEAQ. Trimming stripped 1 base from V and 2 bases from J, with 7 bases between. The CDR3 bases are TGTGCCAGCAGCTTAGGCACGTACACAGATACGCAGTATTTT. Translation: CASSLGTYTDTQYF.

This clonotype showed up many times. Little can be read into the size of this beta chain, an off-target read in a library designed for alpha chains. The chain joins TRBV4-2 to TRBJ2-3; no clear D gene. Germline CDR1 is LGHNA and CDR2 is YNFKEQ. The V end lost 0 bases, the J end lost 2 bases, and 9 bases lay between the germline ends. The CDR3 sequence is 15 residues long. CDR3 in amino acids: CASSQEGHPTDTQYF. The CDR3 DNA is TGTGCCAGCAGCCAAGAAGGTCATCCCACAGATACGCAGTATTTT.

The sample holds many counts of this clonotype. For a library built for alpha chains, this beta chain is a stray read; little rests on its size. V is TRBV28 and J is TRBJ1-2, with a weak D call TRBD1 (5 bases). This CDR3 is 14 amino acids long. Germline V gene sequence: CDR1 MDHEN, CDR2 SYDVKM. The V and J ends lost 8 bases and 5 bases respectively, with 18 bases between them. The CDR3 nucleotides read TGTGCCAGCGGGTACAGAGGGACTGATTATGGCTACACCTTC. Its protein is CASGYRGTDYGYTF.

In its sample, this clonotype was seen many times. This beta chain is an off-target read within a library intended for alpha chains, so its frequency means little. The chain recombines TRBV28 with TRBJ1-5; 7 bases map to TRBD1. V lost 11 bases, J lost 3 bases, and 7 bases stayed unmatched. Germline CDR1 is MDHEN and CDR2 is SYDVKM. This CDR3 comprises 13 residues. The DNA for the CDR3 is TGTGCCGGATCCAGGGGGATCAATCAGCCCCAGCATTTT. This encodes CAGSRGINQPQHF.

By sample fraction, this clonotype is medium-sized. This beta chain lies outside the target of a library built for alpha chains; its clone size means little. This chain links TRBV10-3 with TRBJ1-4; D may be TRBD1 (5 bases). This CDR3 spans 14 amino acids. The V gene's germline CDR1 is ENHRY and CDR2 SYGVKD. Deletions cut 10 bases from V and 3 bases from J, with 15 bases between. Here the CDR3 DNA reads TGTGCCACCAAGCAGGGCACCGCTAATGAAAAACTGTTTTTT. This translates into CATKQGTANEKLFF.

Ten or more counts support this clonotype. Within a library made for alpha chains, this beta chain is off target, and its count is uninformative. The rearrangement uses TRBV28 and TRBJ1-5, with TRBD1 identical over 10 bases. CDR3 size: 14 residues. Trimming took 4 bases from V and 5 from J; bases not matched to a gene: 2. Germline CDR1 and CDR2: MDHEN and SYDVKM. The DNA of the CDR3 is TGTGCCAGCAGTTGGGGACAGGGGTATCAGCCCCAGCATTTT. As protein: CASSWGQGYQPQHF.

This clonotype was seen repeatedly, ten times or more. In a library made to pick up alpha chains, this beta chain is a stray read with a size that means little. The rearrangement uses TRBV6-5 and TRBJ2-5, with TRBD2 identical over 7 bases. The germline V gene encodes CDR1 MNHEY and CDR2 SVGAGI. The CDR3 consists of 16 residues. J gave up 0 bases and V 2 bases, and 6 bases lay outside the gene matches. CDR3 loop: CASSYIRGEYQETQYF. For the CDR3, the DNA is TGTGCCAGCAGTTACATCCGGGGGGAGTACCAAGAGACCCAGTACTTC.

On this clonotype itself: In this CDR3 the conserved last residue, phenylalanine or tryptophan, is missing, so a read error is likely. The library was designed around alpha chains, so this beta chain is a stray read whose abundance carries little weight. CDR3 DNA sequence: TGTGCCAGCAGAATGGGGGGGTCCACTGAAGCTTTCTCT. It yields the protein CASRMGGSTEAFS. The chain couples TRBV2 to TRBJ1-1; possibly TRBD1 for D (5 bases). The CDR3 length is 13 residues. The germline CDR1 and CDR2 sequences are SNHLY and FYNNEI. V lost 6 bases and J 4 bases, leaving 12 bases between the germline ends.

The table lists this clonotype with many counts. In a library made to pick up alpha chains, this beta chain is a stray read with a size that means little. The chain's CDR3 is CASSYSWTSTDTQYF. CDR3 sequence (DNA): TGTGCCAGCAGTTACTCGTGGACGAGCACAGATACGCAGTATTTT. The genes are TRBV6-2 or TRBV6-3 and TRBJ2-3; D gene uncertain. The CDR3 has 15 residues. Trimming shortened V by 0 bases and J by 0 bases, and 7 bases separated the two germline ends. Germline assignment: CDR1 MNHEY and CDR2 SVGEGT.

This clonotype was recorded at least ten times. With the library built for alpha chains, this beta chain is off target and its frequency is not meaningful. This chain joins TRBV4-1 and TRBJ2-5, with a possible D match to TRBD2 (7 bases). The germline gives CDR1 MGHRA, CDR2 YSYEKL. This CDR3 has 14 amino acids. V was trimmed by 1 base and J by 5 bases, leaving 11 bases between them. The CDR3 bases are TGCGCCAGCAGCCAAGGGGGGGGGCTGGAGACCCAGTACTTC. It is translated as CASSQGGGLETQYF.

Many counts were recorded for this clonotype. Because this beta chain is a stray read in a library intended to capture alpha chains, its abundance should not be given much weight. The J gene is TRBJ1-2, the V gene TRBV9, with 8 positions matching TRBD1. Trimming at V came to 2 bases and at J to 10 bases, leaving 7 bases not matched to a gene. CDR1 and CDR2 from the germline V gene are SGDLS and YYNGEE. CDR3 length: 13 residues. CDR3 DNA: TGTGCCAGCAGCGTTAGGACAGGGACGGACTACACCTTC. Its protein product is CASSVRTGTDYTF.

In its sample, this clonotype is large. Found in a library prepared for alpha chains, this beta chain is an off-target read, and its abundance has little meaning. The CDR3 protein is CASSQESVGYTEAFF. In DNA, the CDR3 is TGCGCCAGCAGCCAGGAGTCCGTTGGGTACACTGAAGCTTTCTTT. The gene calls are TRBV4-3 and TRBJ1-1, with D unclear. V dropped 3 bases and J dropped 3 bases, with 14 bases sitting between them. Germline CDR1 reads LGHNA; CDR2 reads YSLEER. This CDR3 has 15 residues.

Details on this clonotype: This beta chain is off target for a library built for alpha chains, so its abundance means little. The chain is built from TRBV29-1 and TRBJ2-7; D possibly matches TRBD1 or TRBD2 (5 bases each). The CDR3 extends over 15 amino acids. Germline CDR1 is SQVTM and CDR2 is ANQGSEA. The ends were cut back, 5 bases at V and 0 bases at J, with 17 bases in the middle. CDR3: CSVLGTPQSSYEQYF. CDR3 coding DNA: TGCAGCGTTCTCGGGACCCCCCAGAGCTCCTACGAGCAGTACTTC.

On this clonotype itself: With the library built for alpha chains, this beta chain is off target and its frequency is not meaningful. The chain joins TRBV28 to TRBJ2-7; tentative D call: TRBD1 (6 bases). Germline V lookup: CDR1 MDHEN, CDR2 SYDVKM. The V and J ends lost 6 bases and 2 bases respectively, with 11 bases between them. This CDR3 comprises 13 residues. Written as DNA, the CDR3 is TGTGCCAGCAGCCAGGGGAGTACCTACGAGCAGTACTTC. This sequence encodes CASSQGSTYEQYF.

This clonotype was found many times. The library was built for alpha chains, so this beta chain is an off-target read and its size means little. This chain connects TRBV29-1 to TRBJ2-5; no clear D. V was pared by 6 bases and J by 3 bases, with 5 bases between. The germline CDR1 and CDR2 sequences are SQVTM and ANQGSEA. The CDR3 extends over 10 amino acids. DNA of the CDR3: TGCAGCGTGGGGAAAGAGACCCAGTACTTC. It encodes CSVGKETQYF.

Worth noting for this clonotype: Possible read error: a much larger clone is one base away. A library prepared for alpha chains yielded this beta chain as an off-target read; its size is of little meaning. The V call is TRBV6-1, the J call TRBJ1-5; D not certain. The CDR3 spans 12 residues. CDR1 and CDR2 from the germline V gene are MNHNS and SASEGT. The V gene lost 11 bases and the J gene lost 7 bases, with 15 bases spanning the gap. The CDR3 here is CASYLAGQPQHF. Written as DNA, the CDR3 is TGTGCCTCATACCTGGCTGGCCAGCCCCAGCATTTT.

This clonotype was seen many times. The library was prepared for alpha chains; this beta chain is a stray read, so its frequency means little. The chain is built from TRBV7-8 and TRBJ2-3; TRBD2 matches at 10 bases. From germline, CDR1 is SGHVS and CDR2 FQNEAQ. The CDR3 has 15 residues. J lost 6 bases, V lost 1 base, and 4 bases had no gene match. In nucleotides, the CDR3 is TGTGCCAGCAGCTTAGTTCTAGCGGGGGAGGATACGCAGTATTTT. This translates into CASSLVLAGEDTQYF. The full variable domain, with the rest looked up from reference TRBV7-8 and TRBJ2-3, is GAGVSQSPRYKVAKRGQDVALRCDPISGHVSLFWYQQALGQGPEFLTYFQNEAQLDKSGLPSDRFFAERPEGSVSTLKIQRTQQEDSAVYLCASSLVLAGEDTQYFGPGTRLTVL.

Points on this clonotype: A library made for alpha chains picked up this beta chain off target, so its size means little. In nucleotides, the CDR3 is TGTGCCAGCAGCTTTTCCGTAGCGGGGGGGGCCCTCCGGACCCAGTACTTC. Translation gives CASSFSVAGGALRTQYF. The chain uses TRBV7-2 and TRBJ2-5; 11 bases fit TRBD2. The ends lost 3 bases at V and 7 bases at J; junction bases unmatched: 13. The CDR3 totals 17 residues. Germline V gives CDR1 SGHTA, CDR2 FQGNSA.

This clonotype was detected many times. The library was designed around alpha chains, so this beta chain is a stray read whose abundance carries little weight. V and J are TRBV20-1 and TRBJ2-1; D call uncertain. This CDR3 has 11 residues. Germline CDR1 DFQATT, CDR2 SNEGSKA (reference sequence). Written as DNA, the CDR3 is TGCAGGCCAGCAGCCTACAATGAGCAGTTCTTC. As protein: CRPAAYNEQFF.

With respect to this clonotype: Being off target in a library aimed at alpha chains, this beta chain has a size of little meaning. The chain joins TRBV12-3 or TRBV12-4 to TRBJ1-3, with D unresolved. The CDR3 consists of 16 residues. V was pared by 4 bases and J by 0 bases, with 13 bases between. This CDR3 is CASSSTGRTSGNTIYF. The CDR3 nucleotides are TGTGCCAGCAGTTCAACGGGAAGGACCTCTGGAAACACCATATATTTT.

This clonotype was counted at least ten times. Because this beta chain is a stray read in a library intended to capture alpha chains, its abundance should not be given much weight. The chain couples TRBV5-1 to TRBJ1-2; D gene uncertain. The germline gives CDR1 SGHRS, CDR2 YFSETQ. CDR3 size: 14 residues. V was cut by 2 bases and J by 1 base, with 9 bases left in between. The CDR3 DNA is TGCGCCAGCAGCTTCACAGCAGATAACTATGGCTACACCTTC. Its translation is CASSFTADNYGYTF.

Details on this clonotype: This beta chain appears as a stray read in a library generated for alpha chains; its size is not informative. V is TRBV20-1 and J is TRBJ2-3; TRBD1 aligns across 9 bases. Trimming at V came to 6 bases and at J to 6 bases, leaving 10 bases not matched to a gene. From germline, CDR1 is DFQATT and CDR2 SNEGSKA (reference sequence). This CDR3 is built from 14 residues. The CDR3 sequence: CSASPGTGIDTQYF. The DNA for the CDR3 is TGCAGTGCCAGTCCCGGGACAGGGATCGATACGCAGTATTTT.

This clonotype has ten or more counts. Found in a library prepared for alpha chains, this beta chain is an off-target read, and its abundance has little meaning. This chain joins TRBV7-2 and TRBJ1-1; D not certain. V was trimmed by 5 bases and J by 7 bases, leaving 8 bases between them. CDR3 length: 11 amino acids. Germline CDR1 is SGHTA and CDR2 is FQGNSA. The CDR3 nucleotides read TGTGCCAGCAGCGTATACAGTGAAGCTTTCTTT. It codes for CASSVYSEAFF. Combining the CDR3 with reference TRBV7-2 and TRBJ1-1 gives the whole variable domain GAGVSQSPSNKVTEKGKDVELRCDPISGHTALYWYRQSLGQGLEFLIYFQGNSAPDKSGLPSDRFSAERTGGSVSTLTIQRTQQEDSAVYLCASSVYSEAFFGQGTRLTVV.

This clonotype was seen many times. As an off-target read in a library built for alpha chains, this beta chain has a frequency of little significance. The CDR3 nucleotides are TGTGCCAGCAGCTTAGACGGTACGGGCGGAAACACCATATATTTT. Protein sequence: CASSLDGTGGNTIYF. The chain recombines TRBV13 with TRBJ1-3; unclear D gene. V was cut by 1 base and J by 4 bases, with 11 bases left in between. This CDR3 comprises 15 residues. Looked up from germline, CDR1 is PRHDT and CDR2 is FYEKMQ (reference sequence). Looking up the rest from reference TRBV13 and TRBJ1-3 gives the full variable domain: AAGVIQSPRHLIKEKRETATLKCYPIPRHDTVYWYQQGPGQDPQFLISFYEKMQSDKGSIPDRFSAQQFSDYHSELNMSSLELGDSALYFCASSLDGTGGNTIYFGEGSWLTVV.

Many counts were recorded for this clonotype. This beta chain is a stray read from a library made for alpha chains; its abundance is not meaningful. This chain connects TRBV20-1 to TRBJ1-5; 7 nucleotides agree with TRBD1. Looked up from germline, CDR1 is DFQATT and CDR2 is SNEGSKA (reference sequence). The CDR3 has 14 residues. V lost 2 bases to trimming and J lost 0 bases; unmatched junction nucleotides: 1. CDR3 residues: CSARRQGSNQPQHF. The CDR3 DNA follows: TGCAGTGCTAGACGACAGGGTAGCAATCAGCCCCAGCATTTT.